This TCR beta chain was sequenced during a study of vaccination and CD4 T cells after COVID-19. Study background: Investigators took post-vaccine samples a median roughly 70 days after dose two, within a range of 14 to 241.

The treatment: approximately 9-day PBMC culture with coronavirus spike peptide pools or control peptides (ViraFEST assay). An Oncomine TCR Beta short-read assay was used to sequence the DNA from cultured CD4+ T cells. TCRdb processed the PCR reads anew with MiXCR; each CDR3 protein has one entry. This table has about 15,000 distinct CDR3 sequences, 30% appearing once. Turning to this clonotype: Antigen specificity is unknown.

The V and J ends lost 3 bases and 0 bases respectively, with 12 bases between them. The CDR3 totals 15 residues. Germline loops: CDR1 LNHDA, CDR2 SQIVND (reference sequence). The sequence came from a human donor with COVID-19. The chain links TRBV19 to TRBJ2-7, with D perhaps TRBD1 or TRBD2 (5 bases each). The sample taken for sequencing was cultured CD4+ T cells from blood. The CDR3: CASSIDREGSYEQYF. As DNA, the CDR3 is TGTGCCAGTAGTATCGACAGAGAGGGCTCCTACGAGCAGTACTTC.